The 8 T cell receptor beta chains in this list originate from one sample, sequenced in a study of vaccination and CD4 T cells after COVID-19. The treatment here: roughly 11-day PBMC culture with coronavirus spike peptide pools or control peptides (ViraFEST assay). Their recognized antigens are unknown. Cultured CD4+ T cell DNA was sequenced using the Oncomine TCR Beta short-read assay. From the PCR reads, TCRdb called clonotypes with MiXCR, one entry per CDR3 protein. The table has approximately 11,000 distinct CDR3 sequences, 44% seen once; the top ten hold less than 45%. What was sequenced was CD4+ T cells from blood, cultured in vitro. Receptors originate from a human donor who had recovered from COVID-19.

This chain uses TRBV4-1 with TRBJ1-2; D remains unclear. The CDR3 contains 14 residues. Germline CDR1 and CDR2: MGHRA and YSYEKL. Trimming took off 1 base at V and 4 bases at J, with 10 bases between the two ends. CDR3 coding DNA: TGCGCCAGCAGCCAAGTCGGCGCCTTCTATGGCTACACCTTC. It specifies CASSQVGAFYGYTF.

In this sample, this clonotype turned up once. The gene calls are TRBV2 and TRBJ2-7; 9 bases align to TRBD1. The CDR3 is 15 amino acids. V dropped 7 bases and J dropped 6; count of bases not matched to a gene: 13. CDR1 is SNHLY, CDR2 FYNNEI, per germline. The CDR3 nucleotides read TGTGCCAGCACCCAGGCGACAGGGGGTCGGGGCGAGCAGTACTTC. This encodes CASTQATGGRGEQYF.

The chain uses TRBV20-1 and TRBJ1-1; 9 nucleotides agree with TRBD1. Germline assignment: CDR1 DFQATT and CDR2 SNEGSKA (reference sequence). CDR3 length: 15 residues. Unmatched junction bases numbered 7, after V lost 5 bases and J lost 0 bases. CDR3 sequence (DNA): TGCAGTGCTGGGGACAGGGTTGGATTGAACACTGAAGCTTTCTTT. It encodes CSAGDRVGLNTEAFF.

This chain uses TRBV20-1 with TRBJ2-3; perhaps TRBD2 as D (6 bases). The CDR3 runs to 12 residues. The V end lost 7 bases, the J end lost 0 bases, and 8 bases lay between the germline ends. Germline lookup yields CDR1 DFQATT and CDR2 SNEGSKA (reference sequence). CDR3 nucleotide sequence: TGCAGTGTTGCGGGGAGCACAGATACGCAGTATTTT. It encodes CSVAGSTDTQYF.

The chain is built from TRBV16 and TRBJ1-5; D is unclear. The CDR3 loop spans 13 amino acids. Germline V gene sequence: CDR1 KGHSY, CDR2 FQNENV. V lost 3 bases, J lost 9 bases, and 12 bases lay in between. CDR3 sequence: CASSHPPPGPQHF. The CDR3 DNA sequence: TGTGCCAGCAGCCATCCCCCACCCGGGCCCCAGCATTTT.

The DNA of the CDR3 is TGTGCCATCAGTCGTAGGGGCGCAACTAATGAAAAACTGTTTTTT. Translation: CAISRRGATNEKLFF. This chain connects TRBV10-3 to TRBJ1-4; D is possibly TRBD1 (5 bases). Trimming shortened V by 5 bases and J by 0 bases, and 10 bases separated the two germline ends. CDR1 and CDR2 from the germline V gene are ENHRY and SYGVKD. The CDR3 is 15 residues long.

V gene TRBV4-1 combines with J gene TRBJ1-2; maybe TRBD1 (5 bases). The V and J ends lost 3 bases and 0 bases respectively, with 14 bases between them. CDR1 and CDR2 from the germline V gene are MGHRA and YSYEKL. This CDR3 has 16 residues. The CDR3 region has the DNA TGCGCCAGCAGCCAGTTGCGGGGGAAGACTAACTATGGCTACACCTTC. The encoded protein is CASSQLRGKTNYGYTF.

This clonotype was recorded a few times. The chain couples TRBV6-5 to TRBJ1-2; D may be TRBD1 (5 bases). Trimming pared 2 bases from V and 2 bases from J, leaving 18 bases between. CDR1 is MNHEY, CDR2 SVGAGI, per germline. This CDR3 region has 17 residues. As DNA, the CDR3 is TGTGCCAGCAGTTACGGGGGTTTGGGCGGATCGAACTATGGCTACACCTTC. This translates into CASSYGGLGGSNYGYTF.